What follows describes a single T cell receptor beta chain. Its antigen is still unknown. Assay used: immunoSEQ multiplex PCR; TCRdb lists only in-frame clones, some missing. The sample has about 64,000 clones; over 65% are singletons. This sample was taken from a study of pediatric ulcerative colitis. Study observations and caveats: Compared with controls, ulcerative colitis showed greater blood-rectum clone sharing.

In germline, CDR1 is SGHRS, CDR2 YFSETQ. V was clipped by 4 bases and J by 0 bases, with 8 bases between them. This CDR3 is 14 amino acids long. The sequencing sample was made of blood. This rearrangement joins TRBV5-1 to TRBJ1-3, with D unresolved. The receptor's source is a boy between 10 and 17 years old with moderate ulcerative colitis. This CDR3 reads CASSPQYSGNTIYF. CDR3 sequence (DNA): TGCGCCAGCAGCCCCCAGTACTCTGGAAACACCATATATTTT.